Listed below are T cell receptor beta chains from one sample, sequenced in a study of graft-versus-host responses after intestinal transplantation. Profiled with immunoSEQ multiplex PCR; TCRdb holds only in-frame clones, not every one. The sample shows approximately 17,000 clones, approximately 80% of them seen only once. This specimen consisted of ileum tissue, obtained around 580 days after intestinal transplantation. These receptors came from a human patient who received an intestinal transplant, so some T cells may come from the graft donor. Both conserved end residues are part of each CDR3. The order of the fields is clone size, V gene, J gene, D gene, CDR3 DNA, CDR3 protein. The D gene is left open where the match is weak. Expanded clones are given a class, and other clones once, few, many or no size at all.

>-|TRBV5-1|TRBJ2-5|-
TGCGCCAGCAGCTCCGAAGGGGGGGCCATGGAGACCCAGTACTTC
CASSSEGGAMETQYF
>few|TRBV10-3|TRBJ2-6|-
TGTGCCATCAGTGAGTCAGGGGGGCTTGGGGCCAACGTCCTGACTTTC
CAISESGGLGANVLTF
>-|TRBV25-1|TRBJ1-2|TRBD1
TGTGCCAGCAGCCGACCGGGACAGCGACCCTACGCCTTC
CASSRPGQRPYAF
>-|TRBV5-4|TRBJ2-2|-
TGTGCCAGCAGCTTGGCCGCAGGGACCACCGGGGAGCTGTTTTTT
CASSLAAGTTGELFF
>once|TRBV12-5|TRBJ2-3|TRBD2
TGTGCTAGTGGTTCAGGACTAGCGGGGTACACAGATACGCAGTATTTT
CASGSGLAGYTDTQYF
>-|TRBV7-9|TRBJ1-5|-
TGTGCCAGCAGCTCAGAACCTCTTACAGGGTTCGGCAATCAGCCCCAGCATTTT
CASSSEPLTGFGNQPQHF
>-|TRBV5-1|TRBJ1-6|-
TGCGCCAGCAGCCTTAACCAACAGGTGAGGGATTCACCCCTCCACTTT
CASSLNQQVRDSPLHF
>-|TRBV18|TRBJ1-3|-
TGTGCCAGCTCGCTAGACAGCAATGGAAACACCATATATTTT
CASSLDSNGNTIYF
>-|TRBV1|TRBJ2-3|-
TGCACCAGCAGCCAAGGTACCAGGGGGAGTACAGATACGCAGTATTTT
CTSSQGTRGSTDTQYF
>-|TRBV7-3|TRBJ2-1|TRBD2
TGTGCCAGCAGCTCGCAACTAGCGGGGGGATTCGATGAGCAGTTCTTC
CASSSQLAGGFDEQFF
>-|TRBV6-1|TRBJ1-5|TRBD1
TGTGCCAGCAGTGACGGGGACAGCAGGTTCCAGCCCCAGCATTTT
CASSDGDSRFQPQHF
>-|TRBV18|TRBJ2-7|TRBD1
TGTGCCAGCTCAACGGACAGGGATCGGCAGCAGTACTTC
CASSTDRDRQQYF
>-|TRBV10-1|TRBJ2-7|-
TGCGCCAGCAGTGAGGAGCGGTGGAGCGTGCAGTACTTC
CASSEERWSVQYF
>-|TRBV27|TRBJ1-6|-
TGTGCCAGCAGCTACAGAAGGGCGGGTACGAATTCACCCCTCCACTTT
CASSYRRAGTNSPLHF
>-|TRBV9|TRBJ2-1|TRBD2
TGTGCCAGCAGCGTACTTGCCAACGGGGGGAGTGAGCAGTTCTTC
CASSVLANGGSEQFF
>-|TRBV27|TRBJ2-1|TRBD1
TGTGCCAGCAGTTTAGAACAGGGGTTGAATGAGCAGTTCTTC
CASSLEQGLNEQFF
>few|TRBV10-1|TRBJ2-7|TRBD1
TGCGCCAGCAGTGAAGGGACAGCCATCTACGAGCAGTACTTC
CASSEGTAIYEQYF
>-|TRBV7-6|TRBJ1-2|-
TGTGCCAGCAGCTTGGAGGGTTTCTATGGCTACACCTTC
CASSLEGFYGYTF
>-|TRBV5-4|TRBJ2-3|TRBD2
TGTGCCAGCAGCTTGGGACTAGCGGGGGGGGCGGCGGGTACGCAGTATTTT
CASSLGLAGGAAGTQYF
>-|TRBV7-8|TRBJ1-1|-
TGTGCCAGCAGCAAAGTCGGGGGCACTGAAGCTTTCTTT
CASSKVGGTEAFF
>-|TRBV18|TRBJ2-7|-
TGTGCCAGCTCACCAGGCGCCAAAGCCTACGAGCAGTACTTC
CASSPGAKAYEQYF
>-|TRBV6-5|TRBJ1-1|-
TGTGCCAGCAGAGAAGGGACGGCGAACACTGAAGCTTTCTTT
CASREGTANTEAFF
>-|TRBV7-3|TRBJ2-7|-
TGTGCCAGCAGCTTAAAGGTAATTTTTTCCTACGAGCAGTACTTC
CASSLKVIFSYEQYF
>-|TRBV11-3|TRBJ1-4|-
TGTGCCAGCAGCCCGAGGCCTACAACTAATGAAAAACTGTTTTTT
CASSPRPTTNEKLFF
>-|TRBV11-3|TRBJ2-1|TRBD1
TGTGCCAGCAGCTTAGCACAGGGGTCCTACAATGAGCAGTTCTTC
CASSLAQGSYNEQFF
>-|TRBV7-8|TRBJ1-1|TRBD1
TGTGCCAGCAGCGCCAGGGGGGGTTCCTACACTGAAGCTTTCTTT
CASSARGGSYTEAFF
>-|TRBV19|TRBJ2-1|TRBD2
TGTGCCAGTCCGAAGGTAAGCCGGGGGGGCGTCAATGAGCAGTTCTTC
CASPKVSRGGVNEQFF
>-|TRBV6-1|TRBJ2-3|-
TGTGCCAGCAGAACAGGCACAGATACGCAGTATTTT
CASRTGTDTQYF
>-|TRBV4-2|TRBJ2-3|-
TGTGCCAGCAGCAATTCAGATACGCAGTATTTT
CASSNSDTQYF
>-|TRBV5-1|TRBJ2-1|TRBD2
TGCGCCAGCAGCTTGGTAGCGGGGCGAAGTGAGCAGTTCTTC
CASSLVAGRSEQFF
>-|TRBV2|TRBJ2-5|TRBD1
TGTGCCAGCAGTGACTTCAGGGGGCACATCCAAGAGACCCAGTACTTC
CASSDFRGHIQETQYF
>-|TRBV29-1|TRBJ1-1|-
TGCAGCGCTCAAAACTGGGACCGCCATAGGACTGAAGCTTTCTTT
CSAQNWDRHRTEAFF
>-|TRBV27|TRBJ2-1|TRBD2
TGTGCCAGCAGTTTGGCGAGCGGGGGCGGGAATGAGCAGTTCTTC
CASSLASGGGNEQFF